This is a list of T cell receptor beta chains from one sample in a study of OX40 agonist ivuxolimab in advanced cancers. The assay was immunoSEQ multiplex PCR, and TCRdb's table has in-frame clones only and misses some. In the table there are tens of thousands of clones, 86% of which are singletons. Sequencing was performed on CD4+ or CD8+ T cells sorted from blood, taken in a trial of the OX40 agonist ivuxolimab. The receptors derive from an adult with an advanced solid tumor such as melanoma, head and neck, liver or kidney cancer. Both conserved end residues are part of each CDR3. D genes are given only for firm matches. Clone size, where shown, is once, few, many, or a class for clones that have expanded.

v_call	j_call	clone_size	cdr3_length	d_call	cdr3_nt	cdr3_aa
TRBV18	TRBJ1-1	.	15	.	TGTGCCAGCTCACCTGGCAGAGGCCGGAGCCCTGAAGCTTTCTTT	CASSPGRGRSPEAFF
TRBV14	TRBJ2-1	.	12	.	TGTGCCAGCAGCCAAGGCGGGGTTGAGCAGTTCTTC	CASSQGGVEQFF
TRBV25-1	TRBJ2-7	.	15	.	TGTGCCAGCAGCCCAGGTCCAGGGAACCCCTACGAGCAGTACTTC	CASSPGPGNPYEQYF
TRBV7-7	TRBJ2-1	.	13	.	TGTGCTAGCAGCTTCGGGCCCTACAATGAGCAGTTCTTC	CASSFGPYNEQFF
TRBV27	TRBJ2-1	few	15	TRBD2	TGTGCCAGCAGCAAGGGACTAGCGGGAGCGGATGAGCAGTTCTTC	CASSKGLAGADEQFF
TRBV18	TRBJ1-4	.	15	.	TGTGCCAGCTCACTCGGAACAGGTGACATTGAAAAACTGTTTTTT	CASSLGTGDIEKLFF
TRBV5-4	TRBJ2-7	.	14	.	TGTGCCAGCAGCTCGAGAGGGGAGCCCTACGAGCAGTACTTC	CASSSRGEPYEQYF
TRBV2	TRBJ2-7	.	13	.	TGTGCCAGCAGTGAATTTGTCACCTACGAGCAGTACTTC	CASSEFVTYEQYF
TRBV19	TRBJ2-5	.	13	TRBD1	TGTGCCAGTAGTTTTGGGGACAGGCAGGCCCAGTACTTC	CASSFGDRQAQYF
TRBV27	TRBJ1-1	.	15	.	TGTGCCAGCAGTCCGACTCCGGGACTAGGAACTGAAGCTTTCTTT	CASSPTPGLGTEAFF
TRBV6-1	TRBJ1-1	.	14	.	TGTGCCAGCACCGACCAGGGCATGAACACTGAAGCTTTCTTT	CASTDQGMNTEAFF
TRBV5-1	TRBJ2-3	few	16	.	TGCGCCAGCAGTTCGCCCGGGGGCAATACGGCAGATACGCAGTATTTT	CASSSPGGNTADTQYF
TRBV6-1	TRBJ2-5	.	11	.	TGTGCCAGCAGTGGGCTAGAGACCCAGTACTTC	CASSGLETQYF
TRBV11-3	TRBJ2-2	.	17	TRBD2	TGTGCCAGCAGCTTTCGGGCGCGGGAGGGCCCAACCGGGGAGCTGTTTTTT	CASSFRAREGPTGELFF
TRBV19	TRBJ2-1	.	16	.	TGTGCCAGTAGTGTGCTTGCTGCGGGCCACTTGAATGAGCAGTTCTTC	CASSVLAAGHLNEQFF
TRBV5-4	TRBJ2-3	.	15	TRBD2	TGTGCCAGCAGCCGGTCGGGGGGAGTGGGAGATACGCAGTATTTT	CASSRSGGVGDTQYF
TRBV29-1	TRBJ2-3	.	15	.	TGCAGCGTTTTTGGTAGCGGAGGGGGAACAGATACGCAGTATTTT	CSVFGSGGGTDTQYF
TRBV6-1	TRBJ2-3	.	15	.	TGTGCCAGCAGTGTCAGGGGAGGGCCTCCGGATACGCAGTATTTT	CASSVRGGPPDTQYF
TRBV5-1	TRBJ1-6	.	15	.	TGCGCCAGCAGCTTGGGGGCGGGAGGAAATTCACCCCTCCACTTT	CASSLGAGGNSPLHF
TRBV5-1	TRBJ1-4	.	15	.	TGCGCCAGCAGCTTTAGGGGGGCAACTAATGAAAAACTGTTTTTT	CASSFRGATNEKLFF